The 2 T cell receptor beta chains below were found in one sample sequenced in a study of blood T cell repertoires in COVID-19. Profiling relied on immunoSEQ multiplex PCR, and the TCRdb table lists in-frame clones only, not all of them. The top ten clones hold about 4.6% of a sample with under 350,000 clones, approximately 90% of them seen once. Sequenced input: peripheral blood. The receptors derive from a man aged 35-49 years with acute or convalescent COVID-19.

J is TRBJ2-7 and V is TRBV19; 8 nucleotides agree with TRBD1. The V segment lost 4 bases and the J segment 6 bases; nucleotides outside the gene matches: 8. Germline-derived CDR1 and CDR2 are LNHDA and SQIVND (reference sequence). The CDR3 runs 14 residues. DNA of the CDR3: TGTGCCAGTAGTACCACCGGGACAGGAGGCGAGCAGTACTTC. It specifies CASSTTGTGGEQYF.

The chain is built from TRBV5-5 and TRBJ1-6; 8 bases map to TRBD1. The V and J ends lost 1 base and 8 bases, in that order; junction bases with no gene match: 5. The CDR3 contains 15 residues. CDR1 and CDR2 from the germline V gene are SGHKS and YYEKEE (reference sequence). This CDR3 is CASSLMTGEDSPLHF. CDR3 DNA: TGTGCCAGCAGCTTGATGACAGGGGAGGATTCACCCCTCCACTTT. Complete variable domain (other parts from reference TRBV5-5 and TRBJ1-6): DAGVTQSPTHLIKTRGQQVTLRCSPISGHKSVSWYQQVLGQGPQFIFQYYEKEERGRGNFPDRFSARQFPNYSSELNVNALLLGDSALYLCASSLMTGEDSPLHFGNGTRLTVT.